A selection of T cell receptor beta chains follows, all from one sample in a study of T cells in Graves' hyperthyroidism and ophthalmopathy. TCRdb ran MiXCR on the multiplex PCR reads and lists one entry per CDR3 protein. The repertoire consists of about 350,000 distinct CDR3 sequences, with 17% occurring once and the leading ten covering approximately 35%. The sample was blood. These receptor sequences come from a young woman with Graves' hyperthyroidism that later progressed to Graves' ophthalmopathy. CDR3s leave out the opening cysteine and the closing phenylalanine or tryptophan. Fields, in order: V gene, J gene, clone size, CDR3 protein. Rows may omit the clone size; those that give it use once, few, many or a size class.

TRBV2	TRBJ2-1	many	ASSGPSGIQF
TRBV28	TRBJ1-2	.	ASSSPGGRTYGYT
TRBV4-1	TRBJ2-7	few	ASSQVGEFYEQY
TRBV27	TRBJ1-2	many	ASSLIPAASPYGYT
TRBV27	TRBJ2-1	many	ASSSRGGLSYYNEQF
TRBV28	TRBJ1-2	many	ASSLGLGQGAYT
TRBV29-1	TRBJ2-2	.	SVLGVGTGELF
TRBV29-1	TRBJ2-1	once	SGTSGSDEQF
TRBV6-1	TRBJ1-2	many	ASSDQYRYGYT
TRBV27	TRBJ2-1	few	ASSLLPGRSNEQF
TRBV20-1	TRBJ2-5	many	SATAGTEYQETQY
TRBV2	TRBJ1-5	many	ASSEREGNQPQH
TRBV7-9	TRBJ2-1	many	ASSLAGLANEQF
TRBV2	TRBJ1-2	many	ASSRTGDGYT
TRBV9	TRBJ2-7	many	ASSMGTGDSYEQY
TRBV20-1	TRBJ2-1	few	SANPGASEQF
TRBV18	TRBJ2-6	few	ASSPSISGANVLT
TRBV19	TRBJ1-2	.	ASSLRDGPT
TRBV19	TRBJ1-1	.	DSIHRAENTEAF
TRBV28	TRBJ2-5	many	ASSSSGLGQETQY
TRBV10-3	TRBJ2-2	.	AISPLGRRGGDGELF
TRBV30	TRBJ1-2	many	AWSRAGFQGYT
TRBV11-2	TRBJ2-7	many	ASSLGRSLTYEQY
TRBV19	TRBJ2-1	many	ASSIGGGAYNEQF
TRBV28	TRBJ2-7	many	ASSLRQGSSEQY
TRBV3-1	TRBJ2-7	.	ASSPGTSGREQY
TRBV10-3	TRBJ2-6	many	AAEQGSGANVLT
TRBV27	TRBJ2-1	many	ASSRAAYNEQF
TRBV20-1	TRBJ1-6	.	SASATGNDNSPLH
TRBV20-1	TRBJ1-3	many	SAIPSGGSAIPSGNTIY
TRBV5-6	TRBJ1-2	.	ASSFGNRGRGYT
TRBV30	TRBJ2-1	many	AWSVGGVNEQF
TRBV20-1	TRBJ1-1	.	SACSSWGANTEAF
TRBV13	TRBJ1-1	once	ASSLVGNTEGF
TRBV10-3	TRBJ2-7	.	AISEASYEQY
TRBV6-2/TRBV6-3	TRBJ2-7	few	ASSGGQGAKSYEQY
TRBV7-9	TRBJ2-7	.	ASSHQWTDSTYEQY
TRBV12-3/TRBV12-4	TRBJ2-2	many	ATSSAANTGELF